The sample holds many counts of the clone carrying this TCR beta chain. Trimming removed 6 bases from V and 6 bases from J; junction bases left unmatched: 11. This CDR3 is 16 amino acids long. Germline CDR1 and CDR2: MNHNY and SVGAGI (reference sequence). The sample belongs to a study of blood T cell repertoires in COVID-19. Data came from immunoSEQ multiplex PCR; TCRdb stores just in-frame clones and leaves some out. Found here are about 210,000 clones, about 81% of them singletons; the top ten hold nearly 9.5%. Specimen: PBMCs or T cells enriched from blood (not recorded which). V gene TRBV6-6 combines with J gene TRBJ2-2; 9 positions agree with TRBD2. This clonotype was sampled from a man aged 35 to 55 who had recovered from COVID-19. The CDR3 region has the DNA TGTGCCAGCAGCCGATCGAAGCGGGAGGCCCCCGGGGAGCTGTTTTTT. It translates to CASSRSKREAPGELFF.